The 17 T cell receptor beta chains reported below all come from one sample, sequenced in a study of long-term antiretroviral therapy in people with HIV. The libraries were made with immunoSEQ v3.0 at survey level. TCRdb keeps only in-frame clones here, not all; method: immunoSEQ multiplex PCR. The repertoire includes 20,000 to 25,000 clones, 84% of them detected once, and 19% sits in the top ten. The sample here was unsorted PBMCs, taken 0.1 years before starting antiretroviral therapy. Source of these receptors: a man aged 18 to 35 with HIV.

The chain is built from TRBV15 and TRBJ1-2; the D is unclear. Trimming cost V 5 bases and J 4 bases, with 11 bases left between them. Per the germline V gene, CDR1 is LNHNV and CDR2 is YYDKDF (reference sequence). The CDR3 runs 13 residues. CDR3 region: CATSLISFYGYTF. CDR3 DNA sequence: TGTGCCACCAGCCTTATCTCTTTCTATGGCTACACCTTC.

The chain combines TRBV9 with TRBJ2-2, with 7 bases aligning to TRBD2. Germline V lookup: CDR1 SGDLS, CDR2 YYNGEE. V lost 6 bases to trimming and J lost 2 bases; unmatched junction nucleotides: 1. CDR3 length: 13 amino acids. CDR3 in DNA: TGTGCCAGCACTAGCGGTAACACCGGGGAGCTGTTTTTT. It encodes CASTSGNTGELFF.

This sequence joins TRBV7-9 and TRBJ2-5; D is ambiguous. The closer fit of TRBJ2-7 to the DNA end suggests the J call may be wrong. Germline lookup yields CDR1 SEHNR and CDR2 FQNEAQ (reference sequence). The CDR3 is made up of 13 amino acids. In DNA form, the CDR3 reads TGTGCCAGCAGCTTAAGCCTATCCTACGAGCAGTACTTC. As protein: CASSLSLSYEQYF.

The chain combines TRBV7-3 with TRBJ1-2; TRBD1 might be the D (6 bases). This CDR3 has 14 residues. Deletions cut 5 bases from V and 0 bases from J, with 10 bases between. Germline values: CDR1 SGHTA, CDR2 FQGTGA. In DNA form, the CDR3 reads TGTGCCAGCAGCGTGGACAGTACTAACTATGGCTACACCTTC. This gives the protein CASSVDSTNYGYTF.

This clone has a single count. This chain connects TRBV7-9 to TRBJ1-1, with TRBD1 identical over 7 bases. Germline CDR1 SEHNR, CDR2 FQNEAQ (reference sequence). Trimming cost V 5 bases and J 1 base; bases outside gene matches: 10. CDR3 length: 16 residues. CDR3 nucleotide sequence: TGTGCCAGCAGCCCTGGCCGGGGACAGTCGAACACTGAAGCTTTCTTT. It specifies CASSPGRGQSNTEAFF.

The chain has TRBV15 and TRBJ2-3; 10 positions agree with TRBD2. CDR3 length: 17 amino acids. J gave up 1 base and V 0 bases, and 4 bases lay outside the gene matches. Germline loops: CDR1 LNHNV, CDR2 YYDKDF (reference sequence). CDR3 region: CATSRDPLAGGTDTQYF. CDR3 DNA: TGTGCCACCAGCAGAGATCCCCTAGCGGGGGGCACAGATACGCAGTATTTT.

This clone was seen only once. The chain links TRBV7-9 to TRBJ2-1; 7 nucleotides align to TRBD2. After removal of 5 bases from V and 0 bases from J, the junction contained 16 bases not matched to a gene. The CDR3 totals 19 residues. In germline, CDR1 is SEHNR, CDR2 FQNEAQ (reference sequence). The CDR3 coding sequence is TGTGCCAGCAGCCATAGACTAGCCATTAAACCAAGCTCCTACAATGAGCAGTTCTTC. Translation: CASSHRLAIKPSSYNEQFF.

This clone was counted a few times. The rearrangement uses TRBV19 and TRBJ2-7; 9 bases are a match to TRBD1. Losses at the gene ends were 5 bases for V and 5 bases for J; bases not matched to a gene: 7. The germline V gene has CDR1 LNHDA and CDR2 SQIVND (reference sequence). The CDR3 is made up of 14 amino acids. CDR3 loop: CASSLGQGTHEQYF. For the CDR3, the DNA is TGTGCCAGTAGTCTGGGACAGGGAACCCACGAGCAGTACTTC.

This CDR3 reads CASTEKGRVKAGELFF. The CDR3 nucleotides read TGTGCCAGCACCGAAAAGGGCAGGGTTAAGGCCGGGGAGCTGTTTTTT. The chain links TRBV21-1 to TRBJ2-2; the D segment call TRBD1 is taken from the table without a DNA check. TRBV21-1 is an annotated pseudogene. The CDR3 contains 16 residues.

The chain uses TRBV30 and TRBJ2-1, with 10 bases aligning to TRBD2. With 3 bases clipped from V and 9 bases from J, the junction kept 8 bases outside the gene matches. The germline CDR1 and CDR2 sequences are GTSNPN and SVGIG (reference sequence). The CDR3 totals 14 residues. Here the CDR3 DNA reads TGTGCCTGGAGAGCGGGAGGGTCTTGGGGTGAGCAGTTCTTC. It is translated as CAWRAGGSWGEQFF.

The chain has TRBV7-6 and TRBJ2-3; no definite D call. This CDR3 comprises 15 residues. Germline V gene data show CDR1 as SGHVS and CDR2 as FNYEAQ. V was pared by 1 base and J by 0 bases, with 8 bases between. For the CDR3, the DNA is TGTGCCAGCAGCTTAGTTGGCGCAAGCACAGATACGCAGTATTTT. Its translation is CASSLVGASTDTQYF.

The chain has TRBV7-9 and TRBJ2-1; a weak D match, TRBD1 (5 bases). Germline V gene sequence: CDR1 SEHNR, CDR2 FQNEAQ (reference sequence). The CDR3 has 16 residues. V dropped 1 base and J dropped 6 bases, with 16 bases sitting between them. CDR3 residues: CASSLVALGLTNEQFF. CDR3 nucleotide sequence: TGTGCCAGCAGCTTAGTGGCCCTGGGGCTAACCAATGAGCAGTTCTTC.

DNA of the CDR3: TGTGCCAGCAGCGGGAGGTCAGATACGCAGTATTTT. Translated: CASSGRSDTQYF. The rearrangement joins TRBV9 to TRBJ2-3, with a tentative D call TRBD2 (5 bases). From germline, CDR1 is SGDLS and CDR2 YYNGEE. V lost 3 bases and J lost 4, with 6 bases in between. The CDR3 covers 12 residues.

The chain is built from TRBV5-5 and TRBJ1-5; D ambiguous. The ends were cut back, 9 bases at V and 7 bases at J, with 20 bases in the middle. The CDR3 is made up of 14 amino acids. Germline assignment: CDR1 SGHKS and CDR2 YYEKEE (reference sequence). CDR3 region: CATTPGEGNQPQHF. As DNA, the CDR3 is TGTGCCACCACCCCCGGGGAAGGGAACCAGCCCCAGCATTTT.

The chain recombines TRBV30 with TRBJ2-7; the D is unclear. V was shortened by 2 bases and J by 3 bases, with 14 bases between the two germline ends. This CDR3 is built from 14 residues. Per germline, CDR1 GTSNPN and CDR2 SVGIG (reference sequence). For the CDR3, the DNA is TGTGCCTGGAGTCCCCCAGGCGGACGCTACGAGCAGTACTTC. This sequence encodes CAWSPPGGRYEQYF.

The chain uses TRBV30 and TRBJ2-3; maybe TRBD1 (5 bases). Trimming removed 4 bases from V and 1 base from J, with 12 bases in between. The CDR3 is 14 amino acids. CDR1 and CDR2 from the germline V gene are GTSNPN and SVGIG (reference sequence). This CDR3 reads CAWKGWGGTDTQYF. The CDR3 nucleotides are TGTGCCTGGAAGGGTTGGGGCGGCACAGATACGCAGTATTTT.

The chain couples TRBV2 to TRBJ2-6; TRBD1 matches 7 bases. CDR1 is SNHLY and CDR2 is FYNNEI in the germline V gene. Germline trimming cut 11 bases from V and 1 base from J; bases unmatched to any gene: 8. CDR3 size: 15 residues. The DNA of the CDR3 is TGTGCCTCCAAGGGGGCCTTTTCTGGGGCCAACGTCCTGACTTTC. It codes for CASKGAFSGANVLTF.